One and the same sample provided the 7 T cell receptor beta chains below, sequenced in a study of shared clonotypes between healthy human individuals (TCRdb year 2020). The receptor library was made with the immunoSEQ multiplex PCR assay. Drawn from immuneACCESS, this table holds only the in-frame rearrangements with V and J called that TCRdb kept. Clones are partly lost; checked studies trace under half to an unresolved V gene and leave the rest unexplained. The sample contains around 2,000,000 clones, 95% of them found a single time. Around 0.13% of the sample is held by the ten biggest clonotypes. The sample was naive CD4+ T cells sorted from blood. The cell subset or site label, as the study defines it: CD45RA+ positively selected. Source of these receptors: a man aged 18 to 29 in good health.

The chain recombines TRBV5-1 with TRBJ2-3, with 7 bases aligning to TRBD2. Trimming took 3 bases from V and 2 from J; bases not matched to a gene: 12. The CDR3 covers 17 residues. Germline V gene lookup returns CDR1 SGHRS and CDR2 YFSETQ. CDR3 region: CASSSENLAGYTDTQYF. The CDR3 DNA sequence: TGCGCCAGCAGCTCCGAGAACTTAGCGGGTTACACAGATACGCAGTATTTT. Combining the CDR3 with reference TRBV5-1 and TRBJ2-3 gives the whole variable domain KAGVTQTPRYLIKTRGQQVTLSCSPISGHRSVSWYQQTPGQGLQFLFEYFSETQRNKGNFPGRFSGRQFSNSRSEMNVSTLELGDSALYLCASSSENLAGYTDTQYFGPGTRLTVL.

Turning to this clone: The same CDR3 is also encoded by other DNA sequences in this sample. The rearrangement links TRBV6-6 to TRBJ2-7, with unresolved D. CDR1 and CDR2 from the germline V gene are MNHNY and SVGAGI (reference sequence). This CDR3 is built from 14 residues. Trimming stripped 0 bases from V and 0 bases from J, with 6 bases between. CDR3 nucleotide sequence: TGTGCCAGCAGTTACTCGGGTGGCTCCTACGAGCAGTACTTC. Protein sequence: CASSYSGGSYEQYF.

This chain connects TRBV18 to TRBJ2-7; 10 bases are shared with TRBD1. CDR3 length: 14 amino acids. Losses at the gene ends were 4 bases for V and 5 bases for J; bases not matched to a gene: 5. CDR1 is KGHSH and CDR2 is LQKENI in the germline V gene. CDR3: CASSRGTGEHEQYF. The DNA for the CDR3 is TGTGCCAGCTCACGAGGGACAGGGGAACACGAGCAGTACTTC.

This clone was picked up one time. The sample carries other DNA sequences with the same CDR3. The V and J genes are TRBV7-9 and TRBJ2-5, with 9 bases lining up with TRBD2. The J segment lost 5 bases and the V segment lost 5 bases, leaving 6 bases of the junction unmatched. The CDR3 loop spans 14 amino acids. In germline, CDR1 is SEHNR, CDR2 FQNEAQ (reference sequence). CDR3 residues: CASSLSGGRETQYF. The CDR3 bases are TGTGCCAGCAGCCTTAGCGGGGGCAGGGAGACCCAGTACTTC. The whole variable domain, remainder taken from reference TRBV7-9 and TRBJ2-5, is DTGVSQNPRHKITKRGQNVTFRCDPISEHNRLYWYRQTLGQGPEFLTYFQNEAQLEKSRLLSDRFSAERPKGSFSTLEIQRTEQGDSAMYLCASSLSGGRETQYFGPGTRLLVL.

V is TRBV28 and J is TRBJ2-2; D unclear. Germline-derived CDR1 and CDR2 are MDHEN and SYDVKM. This CDR3 has 15 amino acids. V lost 3 bases to trimming and J lost 0 bases, with 8 bases between them. The CDR3 loop is CASSFPRANTGELFF. Here the CDR3 DNA reads TGTGCCAGCAGTTTTCCACGGGCGAACACCGGGGAGCTGTTTTTT.

The rearrangement uses TRBV19 and TRBJ2-2; weak D call: TRBD2 (5 bases). The CDR3 totals 14 residues. Trimming removed 4 bases at V and 4 bases at J, with 10 bases between. CDR1 and CDR2 from the germline V gene are LNHDA and SQIVND (reference sequence). CDR3 sequence reads: CASSRGSVTGELFF. CDR3 sequence (DNA): TGTGCCAGTAGTAGGGGTAGCGTCACCGGGGAGCTGTTTTTT. Based on the CDR3 plus reference TRBV19 and TRBJ2-2, the full variable domain is DGGITQSPKYLFRKEGQNVTLSCEQNLNHDAMYWYRQDPGQGLRLIYYSQIVNDFQKGDIAEGYSVSREKKESFPLTVTSAQKNPTAFYLCASSRGSVTGELFFGEGSRLTVL.

The chain couples TRBV18 to TRBJ2-2; TRBD1 matches at 8 bases. CDR1 is KGHSH and CDR2 is LQKENI in the germline V gene. This CDR3 has 18 residues. With 3 bases clipped from V and 2 bases from J, the junction kept 11 bases outside the gene matches. Written as DNA, the CDR3 is TGTGCCAGCTCACCTCGACAGGGGTCGGAATTAAACACCGGGGAGCTGTTTTTT. Protein product: CASSPRQGSELNTGELFF.